This TCR beta chain was found in a study of T cell repertoires in cytomegalovirus infection. Turning to the study itself: An indication of both CMV infection and matching HLA type came from public TCR beta signatures. Whole-study findings and limits: Dominating the ex vivo response were HLA-C-restricted CMV-specific TCR beta clonotypes.

About this clonotype: Antigen: not known.

V lost 6 bases and J lost 1, with 6 bases in between. CDR3 size: 12 residues. Per germline, CDR1 SGHVT and CDR2 SQSDAQ. TCRdb reanalysed the reads using MiXCR and keeps one entry per CDR3 protein. The sample gives about 770,000 distinct CDR3 sequences, about 29% of which show up once; around 12% is in the top ten. The receptor's source is a human donor in good health (CMV status not recorded). Some clones in this sample may be carry-over from other donors' samples. The specimen comprised cultured CD8+ T cells from PBMCs, sampled from culture after CMV antigen stimulation. The genes are TRBV7-4 and TRBJ1-1; D is ambiguous. CDR3 bases: TGTGCCAGCAGACACAGGAACACTGAAGCTTTCTTT. The encoded protein is CASRHRNTEAFF.